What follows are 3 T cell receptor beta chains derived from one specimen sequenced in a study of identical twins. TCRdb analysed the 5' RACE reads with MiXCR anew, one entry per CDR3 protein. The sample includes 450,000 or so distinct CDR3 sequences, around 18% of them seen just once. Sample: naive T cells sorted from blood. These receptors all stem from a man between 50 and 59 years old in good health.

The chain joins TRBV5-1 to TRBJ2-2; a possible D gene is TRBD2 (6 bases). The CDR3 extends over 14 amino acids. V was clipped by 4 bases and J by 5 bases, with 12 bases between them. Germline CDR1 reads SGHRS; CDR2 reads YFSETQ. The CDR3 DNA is TGCGCCAGCAGCCCAGGGACTCGTACCGGGGAGCTGTTTTTT. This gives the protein CASSPGTRTGELFF.

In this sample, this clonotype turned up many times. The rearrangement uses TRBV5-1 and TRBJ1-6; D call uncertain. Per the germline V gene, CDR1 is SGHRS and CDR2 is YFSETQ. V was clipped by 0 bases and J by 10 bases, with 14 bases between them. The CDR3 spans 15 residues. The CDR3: CASSLDMPRKSPLHF. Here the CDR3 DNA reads TGCGCCAGCAGCTTGGACATGCCGCGGAAATCACCCCTCCACTTT.

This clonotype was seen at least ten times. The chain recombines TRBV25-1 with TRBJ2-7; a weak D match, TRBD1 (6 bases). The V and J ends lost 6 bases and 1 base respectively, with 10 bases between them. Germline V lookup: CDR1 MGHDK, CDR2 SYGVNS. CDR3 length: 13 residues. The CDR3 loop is CASREQGSYEQYF. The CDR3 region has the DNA TGTGCCAGCAGGGAACAGGGTTCCTACGAGCAGTACTTC.